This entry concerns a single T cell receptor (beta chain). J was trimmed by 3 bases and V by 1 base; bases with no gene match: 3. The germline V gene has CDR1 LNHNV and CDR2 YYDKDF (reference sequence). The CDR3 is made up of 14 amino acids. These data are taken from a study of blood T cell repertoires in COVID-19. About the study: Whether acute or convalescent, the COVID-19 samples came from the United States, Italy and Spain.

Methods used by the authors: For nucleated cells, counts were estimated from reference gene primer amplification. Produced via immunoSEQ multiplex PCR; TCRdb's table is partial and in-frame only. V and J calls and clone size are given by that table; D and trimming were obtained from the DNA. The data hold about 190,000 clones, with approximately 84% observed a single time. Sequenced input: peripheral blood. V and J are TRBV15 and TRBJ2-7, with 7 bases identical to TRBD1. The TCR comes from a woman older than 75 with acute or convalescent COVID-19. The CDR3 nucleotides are TGTGCCACCAGCAGAGGAGGGGACAGCTACGAGCAGTACTTC. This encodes CATSRGGDSYEQYF.